This record looks at one T cell receptor beta chain sequence and its context. The data were obtained in a study of spatial heterogeneity in lung cancer. Whole-study context: Donation came from over 60 patients with untreated early-stage non-small cell lung cancer.

Stated time point: blood at routine non-recurrence follow-up after resection. Whole RNA obtained from tumor, nontumor lung or frozen PBMC underwent sequencing without sorting. CDR1 SGHVS and CDR2 FNYEAQ come from the germline V gene. Trimming stripped 0 bases from V and 7 bases from J, with 10 bases between. This CDR3 is 13 amino acids long. TCRdb passed the 5' RACE reads through MiXCR, listing each CDR3 protein once. The repertoire holds some 120,000 distinct CDR3 sequences, over 9% seen once, with roughly 17% in the top ten. This material consisted of PBMCs, taken at follow-up. This sequence joins TRBV7-6 and TRBJ2-7, with D possibly being TRBD2 (5 bases). The origin of this receptor is a male donor with early-stage non-small cell lung cancer. In DNA, the CDR3 is TGTGCCAGCAGCTTAGCTTGGGGAGAGGAGCAGTACTTC. It codes for CASSLAWGEEQYF.